This entry lists 20 T cell receptor beta chains sequenced from one sample in a study of early T cells in non-severe SARS-CoV-2 infection. TCRdb re-called the 5' RACE reads with MiXCR, one entry per CDR3 protein. This table has 32,000 or so distinct CDR3 sequences, approximately 6% appearing once. Sequenced: whole blood. These receptors all come from an adult who was a healthcare worker with PCR-confirmed SARS-CoV-2 infection or an uninfected control (not recorded which).

This clonotype came up many times. The rearrangement uses TRBV27 and TRBJ2-3, with D hard to call. The CDR3 spans 16 residues. Trimming removed 3 bases at V and 0 bases at J, with 13 bases between. Per germline, CDR1 MNHEY and CDR2 SMNVEV (reference sequence). The CDR3 nucleotides are TGTGCCAGCAGTTTGGATCCGGGCCGCAGCACAGATACGCAGTATTTT. Protein sequence: CASSLDPGRSTDTQYF.

A few counts support this clonotype. This chain uses TRBV3-1 with TRBJ2-1; a weak D match, TRBD1 (6 bases). This CDR3 contains 15 residues. With 5 bases removed from V and 0 bases from J, the gap between germline ends came to 11 bases. Germline V lookup: CDR1 LGHDT, CDR2 YNNKEL (reference sequence). The CDR3 spells CASSSRQDSYNEQFF. CDR3 in DNA: TGTGCCAGCAGCTCCAGACAGGACTCCTACAATGAGCAGTTCTTC.

This clonotype is categorized as medium-sized. The CDR3 nucleotides are TGTGCCAGCAGCCTTAACCCAGGGACGGAGCTGTTTTTT. This sequence encodes CASSLNPGTELFF. The chain links TRBV7-7 to TRBJ2-2, with D perhaps given as TRBD1 or TRBD2 (5 bases each). Trimming cost V 5 bases and J 10 bases, with 14 bases left between them. This CDR3 is 13 amino acids long. Germline V gives CDR1 SSHAT, CDR2 FNYEAQ (reference sequence).

This clonotype ranks as medium-sized. The V call is TRBV7-9, the J call TRBJ2-7; 8 nucleotides agree with TRBD1. The CDR3 sequence is 12 residues long. In germline, CDR1 is SEHNR, CDR2 FQNEAQ (reference sequence). V gave up 5 bases and J gave up 7 bases; unmatched junction bases: 4. The CDR3 is CASSAGGGEQYF. The CDR3 bases are TGTGCCAGCAGCGCAGGGGGCGGGGAGCAGTACTTC.

This clonotype has at least ten counts. The chain has TRBV4-3 and TRBJ1-1; D call uncertain. This CDR3 is built from 14 residues. The germline gives CDR1 LGHNA, CDR2 YSLEER. V shed 4 bases and J shed 2 bases, with 11 bases lying between them. CDR3 DNA: TGCGCCAGCAGCCCTTACATCCGAAACACTGAAGCTTTCTTT. As protein: CASSPYIRNTEAFF.

This clonotype was counted at least ten times. This chain links TRBV9 with TRBJ2-1, with D perhaps assigned TRBD1 or TRBD2 (6 bases each). CDR1 is SGDLS and CDR2 is YYNGEE in the germline V gene. The ends were cut back, 0 bases at V and 7 bases at J, with 14 bases in the middle. CDR3 length equals 15 residues. The CDR3 reads CASSVGPEGGNEQFF. The DNA of the CDR3 is TGTGCCAGCAGCGTAGGCCCCGAGGGGGGAAATGAGCAGTTCTTC.

This clonotype has a count of ten or more. The chain employs TRBV7-3 and TRBJ1-1; no clear D. This CDR3 spans 14 amino acids. Germline V CDR1 and CDR2: SGHTA, FQGTGA. Between the trimmed V and J ends, which lost 2 bases and 1 base, there was a span of 8 bases. In nucleotides, the CDR3 is TGTGCCAGCAGCTTATCAACGGGGAACACTGAAGCTTTCTTT. Protein product: CASSLSTGNTEAFF.

This clonotype was found many times. This chain uses TRBV3-1 with TRBJ1-1, with D uncertain. The V gene lost 3 bases and the J gene lost 0 bases, with 20 bases spanning the gap. The CDR3 runs 18 residues. CDR1 and CDR2 from the germline V gene are LGHDT and YNNKEL (reference sequence). CDR3 region: CASSHSFLDGGLNTEAFF. CDR3 nucleotides: TGTGCCAGCAGCCACTCATTTCTAGACGGCGGACTGAACACTGAAGCTTTCTTT.

In its sample, this clonotype was seen many times. This chain joins TRBV29-1 and TRBJ1-5, with TRBD1 identical over 7 bases. This CDR3 region has 13 residues. The V gene end was trimmed by 8 bases and the J gene end by 3 bases; junction bases not matched to a gene: 7. In germline, CDR1 is SQVTM, CDR2 ANQGSEA. CDR3 protein: CSPRTGVNQPQHF. The CDR3 nucleotides are TGCAGCCCGAGGACAGGCGTCAATCAGCCCCAGCATTTT.

This clonotype has a count of ten or more. The rearrangement links TRBV28 to TRBJ1-1, with 8 bases identical to TRBD1. Germline CDR1 MDHEN, CDR2 SYDVKM. This CDR3 is 14 amino acids long. V was clipped by 5 bases and J by 9 bases; unmatched bases: 11. The CDR3 nucleotides read TGTGCCAGCAGTCGGACAGGGTTTGTTTTCCAAGCTTTCTTT. It translates to CASSRTGFVFQAFF.

In this sample, this clonotype turned up many times. The chain combines TRBV11-1 with TRBJ2-1; 8 positions agree with TRBD2. This CDR3 is built from 11 residues. Germline V lookup: CDR1 SGHAT, CDR2 FQDESV (reference sequence). V shed 5 bases, J shed 15 bases, and the junction held 6 bases outside the gene matches. CDR3 DNA: TGTGCCAGCAGCGCAGGGACTAGTCGGTTCTTC. Its translation: CASSAGTSRFF. Using reference TRBV11-1 and TRBJ2-1 for the parts outside the CDR3, the full variable domain is EAEVAQSPRYKITEKSQAVAFWCDPISGHATLYWYRQILGQGPELLVQFQDESVVDDSQLPKDRFSAERLKGVDSTLKIQPAELGDSAMYLCASSAGTSRFFGPGTRLTVL.

This clonotype was observed many times. The V call is TRBV12-3 or TRBV12-4, the J call TRBJ1-1; D may be TRBD1 (5 bases). CDR3 length equals 12 residues. Deletions cut 3 bases from V and 7 bases from J, with 9 bases between. Written as DNA, the CDR3 is TGTGCCAGCAGTTTCAGACAGAATGAAGCTTTCTTT. Protein: CASSFRQNEAFF.

This clonotype was picked up a small number of times. The chain combines TRBV20-1 with TRBJ1-5, with D tentatively TRBD1 (5 bases). V lost 7 bases to trimming and J lost 5 bases, with 15 bases between them. This CDR3 has 13 residues. Germline CDR1 is DFQATT and CDR2 is SNEGSKA (reference sequence). CDR3 nucleotides: TGCAGTGTAAAAGGAGGGGAGGATCAGCCCCAGCATTTT. This codes for CSVKGGEDQPQHF.

This clonotype was recorded at least ten times. V and J are TRBV30 and TRBJ1-5; D unclear. CDR3 length: 13 amino acids. The germline gives CDR1 GTSNPN, CDR2 SVGIG (reference sequence). Trimming took off 0 bases at V and 5 bases at J, with 8 bases between the two ends. Here the CDR3 reads CAWSVNGDQPQHF. CDR3 DNA sequence: TGTGCCTGGAGTGTAAACGGAGATCAGCCCCAGCATTTT.

This clonotype was seen ten or more times. The rearrangement joins TRBV7-2 to TRBJ2-7; D remains unclear. The germline gives CDR1 SGHTA, CDR2 FQGNSA. The ends were cut back, 1 base at V and 3 bases at J, with 4 bases in the middle. This CDR3 is built from 12 residues. CDR3 nucleotide sequence: TGTGCCAGCAGCTTAGTTGGCTACGAGCAGTACTTC. It is translated as CASSLVGYEQYF.

This clonotype was detected a few times. The chain couples TRBV9 to TRBJ1-1; D is perhaps TRBD1 (5 bases). CDR3 length equals 14 residues. CDR1 and CDR2 (germline): SGDLS, YYNGEE. Trimming stripped 0 bases from V and 5 bases from J, with 11 bases between. CDR3 amino acids: CASSVDPGETEAFF. In nucleotides, the CDR3 is TGTGCCAGCAGCGTAGATCCGGGGGAGACTGAAGCTTTCTTT.

This clonotype was found many times. The V gene is TRBV12-3 or TRBV12-4, the J gene TRBJ1-1, with D maybe TRBD1 (5 bases). The CDR3 sequence is 14 residues long. Trimming pared 2 bases from V and 1 base from J, leaving 8 bases between. CDR3 nucleotides: TGTGCCAGCAGTTTAACAGGCGGGAACACTGAAGCTTTCTTT. This codes for CASSLTGGNTEAFF.

The table lists this clonotype with many counts. The V gene is TRBV18, the J gene TRBJ2-1, with a possible D match to TRBD1 (6 bases). V lost 1 base to trimming and J lost 3 bases, with 13 bases between them. The germline V gene has CDR1 KGHSH and CDR2 LQKENI. This CDR3 has 16 residues. CDR3 coding DNA: TGTGCCAGCTCACCACGGACCGGACAGCTCTACAATGAGCAGTTCTTC. Translated, it gives CASSPRTGQLYNEQFF.

This clonotype was observed many times. This rearrangement joins TRBV7-2 to TRBJ2-7, with D possibly TRBD1 on 6 matching bases. Per the germline V gene, CDR1 is SGHTA and CDR2 is FQGNSA. V shed 4 bases and J shed 7 bases, with 14 bases lying between them. The CDR3 is made up of 13 amino acids. The CDR3 loop is CASSSTGRGEQYF. CDR3 nucleotide sequence: TGTGCCAGCAGCTCGACAGGCCGCGGGGAGCAGTACTTC.

Many counts were recorded for this clonotype. The chain has TRBV14 and TRBJ2-3; D perhaps matches TRBD1 (6 bases). Trimming removed 6 bases at V and 5 bases at J, with 21 bases between. Germline CDR1 reads SGHDN; CDR2 reads FVKESK. The CDR3 extends over 16 amino acids. Written as DNA, the CDR3 is TGTGCCAGCAGTTTAGGTTGGGGGCTAAATGGAGATACGCAGTATTTT. It translates to CASSLGWGLNGDTQYF.